Described below is a single T cell receptor (beta chain) sequence and its context. Its antigen is unknown. The sample's treatment: around 19 received Ad26.COV2.S at low or high dose, single or two shots; roughly 5 received placebo; per-sample allocation not given. Day 63 after the first injection of vaccine or placebo was the sampling time. Assay: immunoSEQ multiplex PCR; the TCRdb copy retains only in-frame clones and omits some. The table shows fewer than 400,000 clones, with about nine tenths occurring only once. The J segment lost 3 bases and the V segment lost 5 bases, leaving 7 bases of the junction unmatched. This CDR3 comprises 15 residues. The germline V gene has CDR1 KGHDR and CDR2 SFDVKD. The source of the sample is a study of Ad26.COV2.S vaccination and SARS-CoV-2 variants. Study as a whole: Once or twice, 56 days apart, Ad26.COV2.S was delivered intramuscularly. Findings and caveats of the study: Spike-specific TCR breadth ran higher among vaccine recipients than placebo recipients. Post-vaccination spike-specific CD8+ and CD4+ T cell responses reportedly had substantial breadth.

Sequenced here: peripheral blood, sampled in a trial of Ad26.COV2.S vaccine versus placebo. This TCR was sampled from a person aged 18-60 years who received the Ad26.COV2.S COVID-19 vaccine or a placebo. This rearrangement joins TRBV24-1 to TRBJ2-7, with 9 bases fitting TRBD1. The CDR3 protein is CATSAMTGGRYEQYF. CDR3 nucleotide sequence: TGTGCCACCAGTGCTATGACAGGGGGACGCTACGAGCAGTACTTC.